These T cell receptor beta chains were read from a single sample in a study of shared clonotypes between healthy human individuals. Sequenced by immunoSEQ multiplex PCR; TCRdb stores in-frame clones only, minus some. Here the sample spans 2 million to 2.5 million clones, about 95% being singletons. What was sequenced was naive CD8+ T cells sorted from blood. The receptors stem from a young man in good health. The CDR3 runs from the conserved cysteine through the conserved F or W. The D gene is left open where the match is weak. Expanded clones get a size class; other rows say once, few or many, or leave the size out.

V	J	D	size	CDR3	DNA
TRBV2	TRBJ2-1	.	once	CASSESLGSYNEQFF	TGTGCCAGCAGTGAAAGCCTAGGCTCCTACAATGAGCAGTTCTTC
TRBV5-1	TRBJ2-7	TRBD1	.	CASSPLGTATYEQYF	TGCGCCAGCAGCCCCTTGGGGACAGCCACCTACGAGCAGTACTTC
TRBV13	TRBJ1-2	.	.	CASSLESANYGYTF	TGTGCCAGCAGCTTAGAATCGGCTAACTATGGCTACACCTTC
TRBV28	TRBJ2-7	.	.	CASSIDQVYEQYF	TGTGCCAGCAGTATCGACCAAGTCTACGAGCAGTACTTC
TRBV29-1	TRBJ2-2	TRBD2	.	CSVEDPSGRAIGELFF	TGCAGCGTTGAAGATCCCAGCGGGAGGGCCATCGGGGAGCTGTTTTTT
TRBV7-2	TRBJ1-2	TRBD1	.	CASSLAGGLGYGYTF	TGTGCCAGCAGCTTAGCAGGGGGCCTGGGTTATGGCTACACCTTC
TRBV5-6	TRBJ2-7	.	.	CASSLGGPQQGQYF	TGTGCCAGCAGCTTGGGGGGACCCCAGCAGGGGCAGTACTTC
TRBV14	TRBJ1-1	.	.	CASRPVMNTEAFF	TGTGCCAGCAGGCCCGTGATGAACACTGAAGCTTTCTTT
TRBV9	TRBJ2-2	.	once	CASSVATRAPNTGELFF	TGTGCCAGCAGCGTAGCTACCAGGGCACCGAACACCGGGGAGCTGTTTTTT
TRBV5-1	TRBJ2-7	TRBD1	.	CASSLAGTAWDEQYF	TGCGCCAGCAGCTTGGCCGGGACAGCCTGGGACGAGCAGTACTTC
TRBV5-5	TRBJ1-3	TRBD1	.	CASSHQGDGNTIYF	TGTGCCAGCAGCCACCAGGGGGATGGAAACACCATATATTTT
TRBV4-1	TRBJ2-7	.	.	CASSLSGQGGYEQYF	TGCGCCAGCAGCCTCTCAGGCCAGGGGGGGTACGAGCAGTACTTC
TRBV30	TRBJ2-3	.	.	CAWSVSGGADTQYF	TGTGCCTGGAGTGTATCGGGGGGCGCAGATACGCAGTATTTT
TRBV5-1	TRBJ2-5	TRBD2	.	CASSLVGLAGVAYQETQYF	TGCGCCAGCAGCTTGGTTGGACTGGCGGGAGTCGCGTACCAAGAGACCCAGTACTTC
TRBV29-1	TRBJ2-1	.	.	CSVGGNEQFF	TGCAGCGTTGGAGGCAATGAGCAGTTCTTC
TRBV19	TRBJ2-2	.	.	CASSIVAPGAGELFF	TGTGCCAGTAGTATAGTGGCACCCGGAGCCGGGGAGCTGTTTTTT
TRBV28	TRBJ2-3	.	.	CASSGSGTDTQYF	TGTGCCAGCAGTGGGTCGGGCACAGATACGCAGTATTTT
TRBV11-2	TRBJ2-3	.	.	CASSFVPTDTQYF	TGTGCCAGCAGCTTCGTACCCACAGATACGCAGTATTTT